A selection of T cell receptor beta chains follows, all from one sample in a study of T cells in Graves' hyperthyroidism and ophthalmopathy. TCRdb reprocessed the multiplex PCR reads via MiXCR and lists one record per CDR3 protein. The sample lists fewer than 250,000 distinct CDR3 sequences; 24% were seen once. Input material: blood. The receptors were gathered from a woman aged 40 to 50 with Graves' ophthalmopathy. Both conserved end residues are part of each CDR3. A D gene is named only where the DNA matches it firmly. The size field is filled for only some rows; it gives once, few, many or a size class.

j_call v_call d_call clone_size cdr3_aa cdr3_nt
TRBJ2-7 TRBV6-5 . many CASSYRDSYEQYF TGTGCCAGCAGTTATCGTGACTCCTACGAGCAGTACTTC
TRBJ1-2 TRBV24-1 . many CATSDWESSYGYTF TGTGCCACCAGTGATTGGGAAAGCTCCTATGGCTACACCTTC
TRBJ2-7 TRBV6-2/TRBV6-3 . . CASTPGKNIRYEQYF TGTGCCAGCACACCCGGGAAAAACATCCGGTACGAGCAGTACTTC
TRBJ1-1 TRBV20-1 . many CSARGRLNTEAFF TGCAGTGCTAGAGGACGCCTGAACACTGAAGCTTTCTTT
TRBJ1-1 TRBV12-3/TRBV12-4 TRBD1 many CASSPRQGAWAEAFF TGTGCCAGCAGCCCTAGACAGGGAGCATGGGCTGAAGCTTTCTTT
TRBJ2-4 TRBV3-1 . . CASSQDTQLAKNIQYF TGTGCCAGCAGCCAAGATACGCAGCTAGCCAAAAACATTCAGTACTTC
TRBJ1-1 TRBV4-2 . many CASSQVGEWNTEAFF TGTGCCAGCAGCCAAGTGGGGGAATGGAACACTGAAGCTTTCTTT
TRBJ2-7 TRBV6-1 . many CASSEGVAYNEQYF TGTGCCAGCAGTGAGGGGGTAGCTTACAACGAGCAGTACTTC
TRBJ1-1 TRBV13 . many CASSLSRGGLGTEAFF TGTGCCAGCAGCTTAAGTAGGGGAGGGTTGGGCACTGAAGCTTTCTTT
TRBJ2-7 TRBV6-1 TRBD2 many CASSEVGGGLAGVEQYF TGTGCCAGCAGTGAAGTAGGGGGTGGACTAGCGGGAGTCGAGCAGTACTTC
TRBJ2-5 TRBV18 TRBD1 . CASSLLSGTGRETQYF TGTGCCAGCTCACTTCTATCCGGGACAGGGAGAGAGACCCAGTACTTC
TRBJ2-7 TRBV2 . many CASSVGGDEQYF TGTGCCAGCAGTGTGGGGGGCGACGAGCAGTACTTC
TRBJ2-5 TRBV29-1 . many CSCSGPGETQYF TGCAGCTGCTCGGGACCGGGAGAGACCCAGTACTTC
TRBJ2-2 TRBV20-1 . many CSARETNTGELFF TGCAGTGCTAGAGAAACGAACACCGGGGAGCTGTTTTTT
TRBJ2-7 TRBV5-1 . many CASSVIPGTREQYF TGCGCCAGCAGCGTAATCCCCGGGACCCGCGAGCAGTACTTC
TRBJ1-2 TRBV3-1 . many CASSQDRFGGYTF TGTGCCAGCAGCCAAGATAGGTTTGGTGGCTACACCTTC
TRBJ1-2 TRBV4-2 . many CASSQAKVHGYTF TGTGCCAGCAGCCAAGCAAAGGTTCATGGCTACACCTTC
TRBJ2-7 TRBV29-1 TRBD1 many CSVAGQGPYEQYF TGCAGCGTTGCGGGACAGGGGCCCTACGAGCAGTACTTC
TRBJ2-6 TRBV20-1 . many CSARKAGRSGANVLTF TGCAGTGCTAGGAAAGCGGGCCGCTCTGGGGCCAACGTCCTGACTTTC
TRBJ1-1 TRBV6-2/TRBV6-3 TRBD1 . CASSTGGRVTEAFF TGTGCCAGCAGTACAGGGGGCCGGGTCACTGAAGCTTTCTTT
TRBJ1-5 TRBV12-3/TRBV12-4 . many CASSFREGQPQHF TGTGCCAGCAGTTTCAGGGAGGGTCAGCCCCAGCATTTT
TRBJ2-7 TRBV3-1 . . CASSQDWSGGREQYF TGTGCCAGCAGCCAAGATTGGTCCGGAGGAAGAGAGCAGTACTTC
TRBJ2-1 TRBV2 TRBD2 few CASTGLVVNEQFF TGTGCCAGCACGGGACTAGTCGTCAATGAGCAGTTCTTC
TRBJ2-7 TRBV11-2 TRBD1 many CASSRTADRAYEQYF TGTGCCAGCAGCCGAACCGCGGACAGGGCCTACGAGCAGTACTTC
TRBJ2-5 TRBV12-3/TRBV12-4 . many CASSSTGTGGETQYF TGTGCCAGCAGCTCCACCGGGACCGGAGGAGAGACCCAGTACTTC
TRBJ2-2 TRBV5-1 . few CASSQVYNTGELFF TGCGCCAGCTCCCAGGTTTACAACACCGGGGAGCTGTTTTTT
TRBJ2-4 TRBV28 . . CASSLSPGRGLAKNIQYF TGTGCCAGCAGCTTAAGCCCGGGGAGGGGGTTAGCCAAAAACATTCAGTACTTC
TRBJ2-7 TRBV19 . many CASSIGTDYEQYF TGTGCCAGTAGCATTGGAACAGACTACGAGCAGTACTTC
TRBJ1-1 TRBV12-3/TRBV12-4 . many CASSPGPTGPEAFF TGTGCCAGCAGTCCGGGCCCCACAGGGCCTGAAGCTTTCTTT
TRBJ1-5 TRBV18 . many CASSPGGDQPQHF TGTGCCAGCTCACCGGGGGGGGATCAGCCCCAGCATTTT
TRBJ1-1 TRBV7-9 . many CASSSTPGNTGAFF TGTGCCAGCAGCTCGACTCCAGGGAACACTGGAGCTTTCTTT
TRBJ1-2 TRBV12-3/TRBV12-4 . . CASSLAGSGGYTF TGTGCCAGCAGTTTAGCAGGGTCGGGCGGCTACACCTTC
TRBJ1-1 TRBV11-1 . many CASSPSQVKNTEAFF TGTGCCAGCAGCCCATCACAGGTTAAGAACACTGAAGCTTTCTTT
TRBJ2-7 TRBV4-2 . . CASSPGWGPYEQYF TGTGCCAGCAGCCCCGGTTGGGGCCCCTACGAGCAGTACTTC
TRBJ2-6 TRBV19 TRBD1 many CASSTTGPQRVSGANVLTF TGTGCCAGTAGTACGACAGGGCCCCAAAGGGTCTCTGGGGCCAACGTCCTGACTTTC
TRBJ2-5 TRBV9 TRBD2 many CASSVGGLAGETQYF TGTGCCAGCAGCGTAGGGGGGCTAGCGGGAGAGACCCAGTACTTC
TRBJ2-5 TRBV5-6 . few CASSGEAQWETQYF TGTGCCAGCAGCGGGGAGGCCCAGTGGGAGACCCAGTACTTC
TRBJ1-2 TRBV7-9 . . CASSPPLGFYGYTF TGTGCCAGCAGCCCCCCCTTGGGGTTCTATGGCTACACCTTC
TRBJ2-7 TRBV7-2 . many CASSLAVNYEQYF TGTGCCAGCAGCTTAGCCGTTAACTACGAGCAGTACTTC
TRBJ2-5 TRBV6-1 . many CASSKVFQQGRETQYF TGTGCCAGCAGTAAAGTATTTCAGCAGGGTAGGGAGACCCAGTACTTC
TRBJ2-2 TRBV28 . many CASSLPVKDSGTGELFF TGTGCCAGCAGCTTACCCGTCAAGGACAGTGGCACCGGGGAGCTGTTTTTT
TRBJ1-5 TRBV28 TRBD1 many CASQAPGQGHQPQHF TGTGCCAGCCAAGCCCCGGGACAGGGACATCAGCCCCAGCATTTT